The rows below give T cell receptor beta chains drawn from one sample of a study of blood T cells in healthy people across ages. One entry per CDR3 protein results from TCRdb running MiXCR on the 5' RACE reads. The profile covers over a million distinct CDR3 sequences, with 40% to 50% appearing a single time and approximately 20% taken by the ten largest. The specimen was blood. Receptors originate from a woman aged 60-70 years in good health. Each CDR3 is given with its conserved first and last residue. The D gene is left open where the match is weak. Clone size, where shown, is once, few, many, or a class for clones that have expanded.

j_gene: TRBJ2-1; d_gene: .; v_gene: TRBV4-1; abundance: .; CDR3nt: TGCGCCAGCAGCCAAGTCTTCGCCCTACGTCCTTCCTACAATGAGCAGTTCTTC; CDR3aa: CASSQVFALRPSYNEQFF
j_gene: TRBJ1-6; d_gene: .; v_gene: TRBV10-3; abundance: .; CDR3nt: TGTGCCATCCGGGACACCGATTCACCCCTCCACTTT; CDR3aa: CAIRDTDSPLHF
j_gene: TRBJ2-7; d_gene: .; v_gene: TRBV12-3/TRBV12-4; abundance: many; CDR3nt: TGTGCCAGCAGCACAGGGAACGAGCAGTACTTC; CDR3aa: CASSTGNEQYF
j_gene: TRBJ2-7; d_gene: TRBD2; v_gene: TRBV5-1; abundance: .; CDR3nt: TGCGCCAGCAGCTTCGGTAGCGGGAGGGCCGGGTCCTACGAGCAGTACTTC; CDR3aa: CASSFGSGRAGSYEQYF
j_gene: TRBJ2-7; d_gene: .; v_gene: TRBV12-3/TRBV12-4; abundance: .; CDR3nt: TGTGCCAGCTTTGCTCGGGGGGCTAGCCGATCCTACAATGAGCAGTACTTC; CDR3aa: CASFARGASRSYNEQYF
j_gene: TRBJ2-1; d_gene: TRBD2; v_gene: TRBV5-1; abundance: .; CDR3nt: TGCGCCAGCGACCCGGGACTAGCGGGAGACCATGAGCAGTTCTTC; CDR3aa: CASDPGLAGDHEQFF
j_gene: TRBJ2-3; d_gene: .; v_gene: TRBV10-1; abundance: .; CDR3nt: TGCGCCAGCAGTGAGGGACAGCACCGCACAGATACGCAGTATTTT; CDR3aa: CASSEGQHRTDTQYF
j_gene: TRBJ2-1; d_gene: .; v_gene: TRBV3-1; abundance: few; CDR3nt: TGTGCCAGCAGCGATTCGAAGGGCCTGGATGAGCAGTTCTTC; CDR3aa: CASSDSKGLDEQFF
j_gene: TRBJ2-3; d_gene: .; v_gene: TRBV7-2; abundance: .; CDR3nt: TGTGCCAGCAGCTGGACTGGAAATACGCAGTATTTT; CDR3aa: CASSWTGNTQYF
j_gene: TRBJ2-1; d_gene: .; v_gene: TRBV29-1; abundance: .; CDR3nt: TGCAGCGCCGAGGGGGACTCGGCGGGAGATATGGGCTACAATGAGCAGTTCTTC; CDR3aa: CSAEGDSAGDMGYNEQFF